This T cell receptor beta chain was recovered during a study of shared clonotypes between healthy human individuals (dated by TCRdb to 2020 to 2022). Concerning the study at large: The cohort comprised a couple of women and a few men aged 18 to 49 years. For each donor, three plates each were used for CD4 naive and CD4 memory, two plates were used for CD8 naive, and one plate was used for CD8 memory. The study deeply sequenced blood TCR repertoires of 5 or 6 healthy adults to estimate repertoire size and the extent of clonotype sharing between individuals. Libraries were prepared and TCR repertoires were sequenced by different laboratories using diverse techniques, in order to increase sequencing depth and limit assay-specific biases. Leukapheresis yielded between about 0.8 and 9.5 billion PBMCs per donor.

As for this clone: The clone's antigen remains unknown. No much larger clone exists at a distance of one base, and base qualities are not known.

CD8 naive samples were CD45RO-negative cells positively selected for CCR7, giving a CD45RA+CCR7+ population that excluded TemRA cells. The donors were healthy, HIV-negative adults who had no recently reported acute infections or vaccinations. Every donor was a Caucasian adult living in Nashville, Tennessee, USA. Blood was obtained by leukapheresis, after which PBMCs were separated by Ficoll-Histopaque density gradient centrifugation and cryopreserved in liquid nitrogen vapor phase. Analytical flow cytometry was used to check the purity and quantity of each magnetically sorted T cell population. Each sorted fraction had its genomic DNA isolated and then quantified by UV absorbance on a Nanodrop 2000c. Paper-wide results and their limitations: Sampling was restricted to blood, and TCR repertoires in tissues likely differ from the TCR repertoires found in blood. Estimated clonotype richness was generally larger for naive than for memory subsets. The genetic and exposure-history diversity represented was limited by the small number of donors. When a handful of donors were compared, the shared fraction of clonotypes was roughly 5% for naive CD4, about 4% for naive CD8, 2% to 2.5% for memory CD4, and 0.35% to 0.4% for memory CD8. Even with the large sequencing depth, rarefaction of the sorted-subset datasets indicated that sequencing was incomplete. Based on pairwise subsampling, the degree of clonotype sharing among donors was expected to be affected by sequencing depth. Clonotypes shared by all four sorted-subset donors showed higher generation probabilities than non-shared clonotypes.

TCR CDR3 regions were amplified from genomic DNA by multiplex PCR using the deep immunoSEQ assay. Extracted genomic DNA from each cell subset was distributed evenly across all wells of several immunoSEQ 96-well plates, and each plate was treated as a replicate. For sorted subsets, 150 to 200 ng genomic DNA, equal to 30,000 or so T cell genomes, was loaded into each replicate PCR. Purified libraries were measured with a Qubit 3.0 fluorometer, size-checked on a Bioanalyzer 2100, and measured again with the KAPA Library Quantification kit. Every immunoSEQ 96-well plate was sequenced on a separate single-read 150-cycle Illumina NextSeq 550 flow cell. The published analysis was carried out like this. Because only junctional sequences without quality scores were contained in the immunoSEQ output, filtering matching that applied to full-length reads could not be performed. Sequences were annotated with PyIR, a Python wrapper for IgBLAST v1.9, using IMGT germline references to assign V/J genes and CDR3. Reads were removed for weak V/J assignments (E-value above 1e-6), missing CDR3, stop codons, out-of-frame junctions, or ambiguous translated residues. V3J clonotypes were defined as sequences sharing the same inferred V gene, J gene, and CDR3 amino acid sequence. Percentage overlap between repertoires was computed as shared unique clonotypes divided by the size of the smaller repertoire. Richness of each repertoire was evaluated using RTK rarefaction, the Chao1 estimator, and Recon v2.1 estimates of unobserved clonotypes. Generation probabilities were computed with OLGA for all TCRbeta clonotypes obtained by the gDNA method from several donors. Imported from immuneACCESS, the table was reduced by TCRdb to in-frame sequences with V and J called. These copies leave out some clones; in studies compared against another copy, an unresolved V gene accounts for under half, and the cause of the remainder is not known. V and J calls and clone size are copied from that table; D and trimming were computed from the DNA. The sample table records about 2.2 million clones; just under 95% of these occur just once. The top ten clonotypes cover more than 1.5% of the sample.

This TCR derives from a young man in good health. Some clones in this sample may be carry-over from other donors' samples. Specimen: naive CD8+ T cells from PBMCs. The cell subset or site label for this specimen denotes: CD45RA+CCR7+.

The DNA sequence reads TGTGCCAGCAGCTCCCCGTTCGCCAACTATGGCTACACCTTC. The encoded protein is CASSSPFANYGYTF. In this chain, TRBV7-9 is recombined with TRBJ1-2; the D gene identity is not certain. V is cut by 4 bases and J by 2 bases, and the space between the germline ends is 11 bases. The CDR3, from cysteine to phenylalanine, totals 14 residues. The read is trimmed to its CDR3 DNA, 42 bases read in frame from base 1. CDR1 SEHNR and CDR2 FQNEAQ were looked up in the germline V gene (reference sequence).